The 29 T cell receptor beta chains below all came from one sample that was sequenced in a study of T cell responses to AZD1222 COVID-19 vaccine (dated by TCRdb to 2020 to 2023). Receptor amplification or capture employed the immunoSEQ multiplex PCR assay. Held by TCRdb, this immuneACCESS table contains in-frame sequences only and omits some clones. Under half of the omission traces to an unresolved V gene where checked; the cause of the rest is unknown. This sample comprises 95,000 to 100,000 clones, about 86% of them detected only once. Around 1.5% of the sample lies in the top ten. The sample's time point label, in plain terms: baseline before first vaccination. Here the sequenced sample was peripheral blood, taken on day 0 of AZD1222 vaccination. The source is an adult in good health.

This clone was found once. The rearrangement uses TRBV10-3 and TRBJ1-6; D ambiguous. Trimming stripped 0 bases from V and 12 bases from J, with 9 bases between. The CDR3 runs to 13 residues. CDR1 is ENHRY, CDR2 SYGVKD, per germline. CDR3 bases: TGTGCCATCAGTGAGTCAGGATTGGAACCCCTCCACTTT. This sequence encodes CAISESGLEPLHF.

The gene calls are TRBV19 and TRBJ1-3, with 7 bases matching TRBD1. This CDR3 region has 20 residues. J was trimmed by 0 bases and V by 2 bases; bases with no gene match: 16. Germline loops: CDR1 LNHDA, CDR2 SQIVND (reference sequence). CDR3 DNA sequence: TGTGCCAGTAGTATATCCGACAGGGACTATGTAAAAAGCTCTGGAAACACCATATATTTT. This codes for CASSISDRDYVKSSGNTIYF. The entire variable domain, with the rest obtained from reference TRBV19 and TRBJ1-3, is as follows: DGGITQSPKYLFRKEGQNVTLSCEQNLNHDAMYWYRQDPGQGLRLIYYSQIVNDFQKGDIAEGYSVSREKKESFPLTVTSAQKNPTAFYLCASSISDRDYVKSSGNTIYFGEGSWLTVV.

The rearrangement links TRBV20-1 to TRBJ1-2; D gene uncertain. Looked up from germline, CDR1 is DFQATT and CDR2 is SNEGSKA (reference sequence). The CDR3 is 10 residues long. The DNA of the CDR3 is TGCAGCGTCTCTCGAGTAGGCTACACCTTC. Its translation is CSVSRVGYTF.

The rearrangement uses TRBV7-3 and TRBJ1-3, with D tentatively TRBD1 (6 bases). Germline lookup yields CDR1 SGHTA and CDR2 FQGTGA. CDR3 size: 15 residues. Trimming removed 5 bases at V and 4 bases at J, with 15 bases between. The CDR3 protein is CASSIQAGVGNTIYF. DNA of the CDR3: TGTGCCAGCAGCATACAAGCAGGGGTCGGAAACACCATATATTTT.

This clone showed up just once. This chain connects TRBV10-3 to TRBJ2-1, with D hard to call. Looked up from germline, CDR1 is ENHRY and CDR2 is SYGVKD. The CDR3 runs to 15 residues. The V end was cut by 3 bases, the J end by 0 bases, with 9 bases between. The CDR3 reads CAISESRSSYNEQFF. CDR3 DNA: TGTGCCATCAGTGAATCGCGGAGCTCCTACAATGAGCAGTTCTTC.

This chain connects TRBV5-1 to TRBJ1-6, with 9 bases lining up with TRBD1. V was clipped by 0 bases and J by 5 bases; unmatched bases: 3. Germline V gene sequence: CDR1 SGHRS, CDR2 YFSETQ. The CDR3 has 16 amino acids. The CDR3 nucleotides read TGCGCCAGCAGCTTGGCCGGGACAGGGAATAATTCACCCCTCCACTTT. It encodes CASSLAGTGNNSPLHF.

CDR3 nucleotide sequence: TGTGCCAGCAGCCCCCTGGGGGCCCCAGATACGCAGTATTTT. Amino acid sequence: CASSPLGAPDTQYF. This chain links TRBV6-5 with TRBJ2-3; perhaps TRBD1 as D (6 bases). The CDR3 length is 14 residues. V lost 6 bases and J lost 4, with 14 bases in between. Germline V lookup: CDR1 MNHEY, CDR2 SVGAGI.

This chain connects TRBV6-2 or TRBV6-3 to TRBJ2-5; no firm D call. The CDR3 totals 12 residues. CDR1 and CDR2 from the germline V gene are MNHEY and SVGEGT. V was cut by 0 bases and J by 4 bases, with 3 bases left in between. The CDR3 coding sequence is TGTGCCAGCAGTTACTCGGGAGAGACCCAGTACTTC. Amino acid sequence: CASSYSGETQYF.

The chain uses TRBV7-9 and TRBJ1-2; weak D call: TRBD1 (5 bases). Germline V lookup: CDR1 SEHNR, CDR2 FQNEAQ (reference sequence). Trimming left V 1 base short and J 2 bases short, with 5 bases between. The length of the CDR3 is 13 residues. The CDR3 DNA is TGTGCCAGCAGCTTAGGGACAAACTATGGCTACACCTTC. This codes for CASSLGTNYGYTF.

The chain couples TRBV4-3 to TRBJ2-7, with a possible D match to TRBD1 (5 bases). The germline gives CDR1 LGHNA, CDR2 YSLEER. V lost 0 bases and J lost 0, with 12 bases in between. This CDR3 is 16 amino acids long. CDR3 DNA: TGCGCCAGCAGCCAAGAGGTGGACACCCTCTCCTACGAGCAGTACTTC. Translation: CASSQEVDTLSYEQYF.

This clone showed up just once. The gene calls are TRBV20-1 and TRBJ1-2; unclear D gene. CDR3 length equals 10 residues. CDR1 DFQATT and CDR2 SNEGSKA come from the germline V gene (reference sequence). V lost 0 bases, J lost 6 bases, and 2 bases lay in between. The CDR3 nucleotides are TGCAGTGCTAGAGATCATGGCTACACCTTC. Its translation: CSARDHGYTF.

CDR3 loop: CASSSTDRGPGELFF. CDR3 DNA sequence: TGTGCCAGCAGCTCTACGGACAGGGGACCCGGGGAGCTGTTTTTT. The chain uses TRBV5-8 and TRBJ2-2; the match to TRBD1 covers 9 bases. CDR1 and CDR2 from the germline V gene are SGHTS and YDEGEE. The CDR3 has 15 amino acids. The J segment lost 6 bases and the V segment lost 3 bases, leaving 6 bases of the junction unmatched.

This clone showed up just once. The V gene is TRBV7-2, the J gene TRBJ2-5; a weak D match, TRBD2 (6 bases). Germline assignment: CDR1 SGHTA and CDR2 FQGNSA. V dropped 0 bases and J dropped 4 bases, with 15 bases sitting between them. The CDR3 covers 16 residues. For the CDR3, the DNA is TGTGCCAGCAGCTTAGCTTTTGCGGAGGGGTCAGAGACCCAGTACTTC. Encoded protein: CASSLAFAEGSETQYF.

The CDR3 bases are TGTGCCACCAGCAGACCACCGGGACAGGGGAGAGGAAACACCATATATTTT. Protein sequence: CATSRPPGQGRGNTIYF. The chain recombines TRBV15 with TRBJ1-3; 10 bases agree with TRBD1. The CDR3 spans 17 residues. CDR1 LNHNV and CDR2 YYDKDF come from the germline V gene (reference sequence). After removal of 2 bases from V and 4 bases from J, the junction contained 8 bases not matched to a gene.

The chain's CDR3 is CASSPPRIRTDYGYTF. The CDR3 region has the DNA TGTGCCAGCAGCCCCCCGCGGATTCGGACTGACTATGGCTACACCTTC. The chain uses TRBV28 and TRBJ1-2; no firm D call. Per the germline V gene, CDR1 is MDHEN and CDR2 is SYDVKM. V was clipped by 6 bases and J by 3 bases, with 20 bases between them. This CDR3 is 16 amino acids long.

V and J are TRBV7-2 and TRBJ1-6; no reliable D call. Germline lookup yields CDR1 SGHTA and CDR2 FQGNSA. V lost 2 bases to trimming and J lost 6 bases, with 11 bases between them. This CDR3 has 15 amino acids. In DNA, the CDR3 is TGTGCCAGCAGCTTATCTTCAGGAATTAATTCACCCCTCCACTTT. It translates to CASSLSSGINSPLHF.

The chain recombines TRBV28 with TRBJ1-2, with TRBD1 as a possible D gene (6 bases). Trimming shortened V by 4 bases and J by 6 bases, and 27 bases separated the two germline ends. The CDR3 is 18 amino acids. Looked up from germline, CDR1 is MDHEN and CDR2 is SYDVKM. The CDR3 sequence: CASSSHSVGDNSWHGYTF. CDR3 nucleotide sequence: TGTGCCAGCAGTTCTCATTCGGTTGGGGACAACTCGTGGCATGGCTACACCTTC.

The chain uses TRBV7-9 and TRBJ1-1; D might be TRBD1 (5 bases). The V gene lost 5 bases and the J gene lost 4 bases, with 14 bases spanning the gap. The CDR3 spans 14 residues. Looked up from germline, CDR1 is SEHNR and CDR2 is FQNEAQ (reference sequence). The CDR3 DNA reads TGTGCCAGCAGCCGAGTCCGGGGGGGCACTGAAGCTTTCTTT. Protein product: CASSRVRGGTEAFF.

The V and J genes are TRBV9 and TRBJ2-3, with D unresolved. Germline V lookup: CDR1 SGDLS, CDR2 YYNGEE. The CDR3 is 14 residues long. V was shortened by 8 bases and J by 1 base, with 14 bases between the two germline ends. Here the CDR3 reads CASNKAGGTDTQYF. Here the CDR3 DNA reads TGTGCCAGTAATAAGGCCGGAGGCACAGATACGCAGTATTTT.

J is TRBJ1-3 and V is TRBV7-3; TRBD1 matches 9 bases. V gave up 2 bases and J gave up 0 bases; unmatched junction bases: 2. The CDR3 loop spans 16 amino acids. The germline CDR1 and CDR2 sequences are SGHTA and FQGTGA. Written as DNA, the CDR3 is TGTGCCAGCAGCTTAGGGACAGGGATCTCTGGAAACACCATATATTTT. It yields the protein CASSLGTGISGNTIYF.

The chain joins TRBV6-5 to TRBJ2-7; the D gene is possibly TRBD1 (8 bases). The CDR3 is 15 amino acids. V was shortened by 6 bases and J by 3 bases, with 18 bases between the two germline ends. CDR1 MNHEY and CDR2 SVGAGI come from the germline V gene. DNA of the CDR3: TGTGCCAGCAGATCAGGACAGGGAGGGATCTACGAGCAGTACTTC. Translated: CASRSGQGGIYEQYF.

The rearrangement uses TRBV19 and TRBJ1-6, with TRBD1 identical over 10 bases. V lost 5 bases and J lost 9; bases outside the gene matches: 4. Germline V lookup: CDR1 LNHDA, CDR2 SQIVND (reference sequence). The CDR3 consists of 14 residues. The CDR3: CASSVRDRGSPLHF. For the CDR3, the DNA is TGTGCCAGTAGTGTCCGGGACAGGGGTTCACCCCTCCACTTT.

The J gene is TRBJ2-1, the V gene TRBV12-3 or TRBV12-4; D perhaps matches TRBD2 (5 bases). The CDR3 sequence is 13 residues long. Trimming left V 5 bases short and J 9 bases short, with 14 bases between. The CDR3 sequence is CASSPPLAPEQFF. CDR3 bases: TGTGCCAGCAGTCCGCCTCTAGCTCCTGAGCAGTTCTTC.

The chain couples TRBV5-4 to TRBJ2-3; D assignment may be TRBD1 or TRBD2 (5 bases each). The CDR3 loop spans 15 amino acids. CDR1 SGHNT and CDR2 YYREEE come from the germline V gene (reference sequence). V was trimmed by 3 bases and J by 2 bases, leaving 13 bases between them. CDR3 loop: CASSSEGRITDTQYF. The CDR3 nucleotides read TGTGCCAGCAGCTCTGAGGGACGGATCACAGATACGCAGTATTTT.

V is TRBV11-2 and J is TRBJ1-6; D is uncertain. V was cut by 1 base and J by 10 bases, with 8 bases left in between. Per germline, CDR1 SGHAT and CDR2 FQNNGV. This CDR3 region has 13 residues. CDR3 loop: CASSLVDRSPLHF. The CDR3 bases are TGTGCCAGCAGCTTAGTGGATCGGTCACCCCTCCACTTT.

J is TRBJ2-2 and V is TRBV27; no clear D. The CDR3 is made up of 14 amino acids. V gave up 3 bases and J gave up 1 base, with 6 bases separating them. In germline, CDR1 is MNHEY, CDR2 SMNVEV (reference sequence). The CDR3 DNA is TGTGCCAGCAGTTTGGGTTGGAACACCGGGGAGCTGTTTTTT. Encoded protein: CASSLGWNTGELFF.

This clone came up many times. Its ends do not fully match the called genes, so a read error is possible. The chain has TRBV12-5 and TRBJ2-7; the match to TRBD2 covers 8 bases. The CDR3 loop spans 11 amino acids. Germline CDR1 reads LGHNT; CDR2 reads FRNRAP. The CDR3 is CASGYLAGKHF. As DNA, the CDR3 is TGTGCTAGTGGGTATCTAGCGGGTAAGCACTTC.

This clone counts as medium-sized (0.01 to 0.1%). The V and J genes are TRBV6-2 or TRBV6-3 and TRBJ1-4, with D perhaps TRBD1 (5 bases). The CDR3 contains 16 residues. Germline V gives CDR1 MNHEY, CDR2 SVGEGT. V gave up 6 bases and J gave up 7 bases, with 21 bases separating them. The CDR3 reads CASSKGPAGKSEKLFF. In nucleotides, the CDR3 is TGTGCCAGCAGCAAGGGACCCGCCGGGAAAAGTGAAAAACTGTTTTTT.

V usage is TRBV5-1 and J usage is TRBJ2-1, with 9 bases matching TRBD1. J was trimmed by 7 bases and V by 5 bases; bases with no gene match: 13. Germline V CDR1 and CDR2: SGHRS, YFSETQ. The CDR3 totals 16 residues. CDR3 loop: CASSSPAGTGSNEQFF. In nucleotides, the CDR3 is TGCGCCAGCAGTTCGCCGGCCGGGACAGGGTCGAATGAGCAGTTCTTC. Complete variable domain (other parts from reference TRBV5-1 and TRBJ2-1): KAGVTQTPRYLIKTRGQQVTLSCSPISGHRSVSWYQQTPGQGLQFLFEYFSETQRNKGNFPGRFSGRQFSNSRSEMNVSTLELGDSALYLCASSSPAGTGSNEQFFGPGTRLTVL.